This record covers a single T cell receptor beta chain. CDR1 is MNHEY and CDR2 is SMNVEV in the germline V gene (reference sequence). The CDR3 is made up of 16 amino acids. V trimming: 2 bases; J trimming: 8 bases; junction bases outside the gene matches: 11. This sample was taken from a study of STAT5B mutations in CD4+ large granular lymphocyte leukemia. TCRdb's table, derived via immunoSEQ multiplex PCR, lists solely in-frame clones and lacks some. The sample lists about 45,000 clones; around 86% were seen once. The sample taken for sequencing was CD4+ T cells from blood buffy coats. The rearrangement links TRBV27 to TRBJ2-4; TRBD1 aligns across 8 bases. The origin of this receptor is a human donor in good health. For the CDR3, the DNA is TGTGCCAGCAGTTTAGTAGGACAGGGAGGCAATTACATTCAGTACTTC. As protein: CASSLVGQGGNYIQYF.